This T cell receptor beta chain was sequenced in a study of shared clonotypes between healthy human individuals. Study-level results: Blood was the sole source, and tissue repertoires probably differ.

To note about this clone: No antigen is known for it.

Donors had no recently reported acute infections or vaccinations and were HIV-negative. When samples were unsorted, approximately 90 million PBMCs were used for genomic DNA. CDR1 and CDR2 from the germline V gene are MDHEN and SYDVKM. V gave up 3 bases and J gave up 0 bases, with 9 bases separating them. The CDR3 runs 14 residues. Original methodology: In the immunoSEQ data, sequences were junction-only and lacked quality scores, so filtering differed. This table comes from immunoSEQ multiplex PCR, and its TCRdb copy is limited to in-frame clones, with some not included. The D gene and trimming were derived from the DNA, and the V and J assignments and clone size from that table. The sample has 400,000 to 500,000 clones; roughly four fifths are singletons.

This clonotype originated in a woman aged 40 to 50 in good health. Some clones in this sample may be carry-over from other donors' samples. The chain employs TRBV28 and TRBJ2-7; TRBD1 might be the D (5 bases). Sequencing input: PBMCs. The CDR3 reads CASSFAGISYEQYF. The DNA of the CDR3 is TGTGCCAGCAGTTTCGCAGGGATCTCCTACGAGCAGTACTTC.